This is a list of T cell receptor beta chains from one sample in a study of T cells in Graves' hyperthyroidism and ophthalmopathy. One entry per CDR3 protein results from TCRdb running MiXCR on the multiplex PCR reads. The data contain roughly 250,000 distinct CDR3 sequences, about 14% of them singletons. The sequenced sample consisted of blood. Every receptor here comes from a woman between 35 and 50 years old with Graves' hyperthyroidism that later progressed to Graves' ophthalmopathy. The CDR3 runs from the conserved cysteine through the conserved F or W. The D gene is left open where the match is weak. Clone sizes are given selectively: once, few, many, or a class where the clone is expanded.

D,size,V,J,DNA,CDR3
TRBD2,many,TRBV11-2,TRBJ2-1,TGTGCCAGCAGCTCACGGACTAGCGGAAACAATGAGCAGTTCTTC,CASSSRTSGNNEQFF
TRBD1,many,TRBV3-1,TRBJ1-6,TGTGCCAGCTCCCGGGACAGCGAATCACCCCTCCACTTT,CASSRDSESPLHF
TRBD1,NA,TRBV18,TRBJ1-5,TGTGCCAGCTCACCCACCGGACTTAGACAGGGGGCGGCATCTAGCAATCGGCCCCAGCATTTT,CASSPTGLRQGAASSNRPQHF
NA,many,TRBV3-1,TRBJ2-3,TGTGCCAGCAGCCAAGATGGTCGGGGCAGGACCTCTACCACAGATACGCAGTATTTT,CASSQDGRGRTSTTDTQYF
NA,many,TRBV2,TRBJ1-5,TGTGCCAGCAGTGAGTCTGGGGATTGGAATCAGCCCCAGCATTTT,CASSESGDWNQPQHF
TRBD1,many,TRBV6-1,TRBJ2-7,TGTGCCAGCAGTGAAGTGGGGACAGCCTACGAGCAGTACTTC,CASSEVGTAYEQYF
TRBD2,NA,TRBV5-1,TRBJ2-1,TGCGCCAGCAGGGGACTAGAGCGAGGTGAGCAGTTCTTC,CASRGLERGEQFF
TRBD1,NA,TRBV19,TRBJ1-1,TGTGCCAGTAGTACACGACAGGGGGCAAACACTGAAGCTTTCTTT,CASSTRQGANTEAFF
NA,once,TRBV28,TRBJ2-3,TGTGCCAGCAGATTAGGGGTTTCGGCGCAGTATTTT,CASRLGVSAQYF
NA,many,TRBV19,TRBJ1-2,TGTGCCAGTAGTACGGCGGGAGGGTATGGCTACACCTTC,CASSTAGGYGYTF
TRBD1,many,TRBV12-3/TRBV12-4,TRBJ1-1,TGTGCCAGCAGTTCAAGCCAGGGGGCTTGGACTGAAGCTTTCTTT,CASSSSQGAWTEAFF
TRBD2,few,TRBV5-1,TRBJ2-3,TGCGCCAGCAGCTTCACTAGCGCCAGCACAGATACGCAGTATTTT,CASSFTSASTDTQYF
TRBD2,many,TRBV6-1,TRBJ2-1,TGTGCCAGCAGATCCCCCGGGACTAGCGGGAGCTCCTACAATGAGCAGTTCTTC,CASRSPGTSGSSYNEQFF